This T cell receptor beta chain appears in the sequencing data of a study of blood T cell repertoires in COVID-19. Study background: Samples came from the United States, Italy and Spain, spanning acute and convalescent COVID-19. T cells, B-cell-depleted T cells, or PBMCs provided the cDNA or gDNA that served as material.

Patients from Seattle were sampled longitudinally, starting during active infection. The CDR3 covers 12 residues. V lost 3 bases and J 5 bases, leaving 7 bases between the germline ends. CDR1 is SQVTM, CDR2 ANQGSEA, per germline. In the original workflow: Estimates of nucleated cell counts were drawn from the amplification of reference gene primers. Libraries were prepared by immunoSEQ multiplex PCR; TCRdb keeps only in-frame clonotypes and omits some of them. V, J and clone size are taken as reported in that table, and D and trimming were inferred from the DNA itself. Of roughly 180,000 clones listed, 81% are singletons.

Sequencing used peripheral blood. The chain has TRBV29-1 and TRBJ2-2; possibly TRBD2 for D (5 bases). This clonotype originated in a woman aged 40 to 49 with COVID-19, enrolled during active disease. The CDR3 DNA reads as TGCAGCGTTGAGGGAGAAACCGGGGAGCTGTTTTTT. Protein product: CSVEGETGELFF.